This T cell receptor beta chain was found in a study of Graves' ophthalmopathy and Graves' hyperthyroidism. V was shortened by 7 bases and J by 8 bases, with 21 bases between the two germline ends. The germline V gene has CDR1 SGDLS and CDR2 YYNGEE. This CDR3 has 14 residues. Patients in the hyperthyroidism group, adults aged 18 to 65, were newly diagnosed, under 2 months' duration. The authors amplified TCR beta CDR3 regions from RNA transcripts. HTBI primers were used in a first-round RT-PCR, which preceded a second-round multiplex PCR. TCRdb reprocessed the multiplex PCR reads via MiXCR and lists one record per CDR3 protein. Among roughly 600,000 distinct CDR3 sequences, approximately 35% were seen once, and the ten largest hold roughly 4%. This clonotype was counted a few times.

The chain links TRBV9 to TRBJ1-2, with D possibly matching TRBD1 (5 bases). The origin of this receptor is an adult man with Graves' hyperthyroidism. Source material: peripheral blood or thyroid tissue (not recorded which). The CDR3 nucleotides are TGTGCCAGCTCACTGACCGGGACTCTCGAGGGCTACACCTTC. Its translation is CASSLTGTLEGYTF.